This passage covers 15 T cell receptor beta chains from one sample sequenced in a study of T cell responses to AZD1222 COVID-19 vaccine. Libraries were prepared by immunoSEQ multiplex PCR; TCRdb keeps only in-frame clonotypes and omits some of them. The data show roughly 100,000 clones, over 70% seen once. The sample in question was peripheral blood, obtained on day 0 of AZD1222 vaccination. These receptors originate from an adult in good health.

The rearrangement links TRBV11-2 to TRBJ2-3; D unresolved. V was shortened by 5 bases and J by 5 bases, with 20 bases between the two germline ends. From germline, CDR1 is SGHAT and CDR2 FQNNGV. This CDR3 has 16 amino acids. This CDR3 is CASSPHRSPTGDTQYF. CDR3 nucleotide sequence: TGTGCCAGCAGCCCTCACAGATCCCCTACGGGAGATACGCAGTATTTT.

The V and J genes are TRBV29-1 and TRBJ2-3, with 9 positions matching TRBD2. The germline CDR1 and CDR2 sequences are SQVTM and ANQGSEA. With 2 bases clipped from V and 5 bases from J, the junction kept 5 bases outside the gene matches. The CDR3 runs 14 residues. CDR3 DNA: TGCAGCGTTGAACAGGGCGGGAGGGGAGATACGCAGTATTTT. Encoded protein: CSVEQGGRGDTQYF.

The chain links TRBV10-2 to TRBJ1-1; 8 positions match TRBD1. The CDR3 extends over 13 amino acids. V was pared by 6 bases and J by 4 bases, with 4 bases of the junction left unmatched. Germline V lookup: CDR1 WSHSY, CDR2 SAAADI. Here the CDR3 reads CASSGQGSTEAFF. For the CDR3, the DNA is TGCGCCAGCAGCGGACAGGGAAGCACTGAAGCTTTCTTT.

This chain uses TRBV19 with TRBJ1-1; TRBD1 matches at 10 bases. CDR3 length equals 16 residues. The germline gives CDR1 LNHDA, CDR2 SQIVND (reference sequence). The V segment lost 4 bases and the J segment 4 bases; nucleotides outside the gene matches: 9. The chain's CDR3 is CASSTDRGPMTTEAFF. In nucleotides, the CDR3 is TGTGCCAGTAGTACCGACAGGGGGCCCATGACCACTGAAGCTTTCTTT.

The J gene is TRBJ2-2, the V gene TRBV4-2; D is uncertain. Per the germline V gene, CDR1 is LGHNA and CDR2 is YNFKEQ. This CDR3 spans 15 amino acids. The V and J ends lost 0 bases and 4 bases respectively, with 9 bases between them. The CDR3 nucleotides read TGTGCCAGCAGCCAAGATCCGCAGATCACCGGGGAGCTGTTTTTT. Its translation is CASSQDPQITGELFF.

The chain couples TRBV6-1 to TRBJ1-5, with unresolved D. Germline V CDR1 and CDR2: MNHNS, SASEGT. The germline V and J ends were trimmed by 0 bases and 6 bases, with 12 bases remaining between them. The CDR3 loop spans 15 amino acids. This CDR3 is CASSEALENFQPQHF. CDR3 DNA sequence: TGTGCCAGCAGTGAAGCCCTTGAAAACTTTCAGCCCCAGCATTTT.

This rearrangement joins TRBV4-3 to TRBJ2-7; D might be TRBD1 (5 bases). CDR1 LGHNA and CDR2 YSLEER come from the germline V gene. Trimming left V 0 bases short and J 4 bases short, with 13 bases between. The CDR3 contains 15 residues. The CDR3 loop is CASSQEGDSRYEQYF. Written as DNA, the CDR3 is TGCGCCAGCAGCCAAGAAGGAGACAGCAGGTACGAGCAGTACTTC.

The rearrangement links TRBV19 to TRBJ1-1; D gene uncertain. This CDR3 has 13 amino acids. Per germline, CDR1 LNHDA and CDR2 SQIVND (reference sequence). Trimming shortened V by 4 bases and J by 5 bases, and 11 bases separated the two germline ends. The CDR3: CASSNYRETEAFF. In DNA form, the CDR3 reads TGTGCCAGTAGTAACTACCGGGAGACTGAAGCTTTCTTT.

This clone was detected only once. The chain uses TRBV28 and TRBJ1-2; D gene uncertain. The CDR3 is 12 amino acids. CDR1 is MDHEN and CDR2 is SYDVKM in the germline V gene. Trimming shortened V by 7 bases and J by 6 bases, and 12 bases separated the two germline ends. Written as DNA, the CDR3 is TGTGCCAGCACCTCAACGCTAGATGGCTACACCTTC. Its translation is CASTSTLDGYTF.

J is TRBJ2-5 and V is TRBV18; D is ambiguous. The CDR3 is made up of 15 amino acids. The ends were cut back, 3 bases at V and 2 bases at J, with 13 bases in the middle. The germline gives CDR1 KGHSH, CDR2 LQKENI. The chain's CDR3 is CASSPGRLSQETQYF. The CDR3, as DNA: TGTGCCAGCTCACCCGGACGGCTTTCGCAAGAGACCCAGTACTTC.

This clone was seen a few times. CDR3 bases: TGTGCCAGCAGCGTTATTACCTCGGGGTCACCCCTCCACTTT. Translating it yields CASSVITSGSPLHF. V usage is TRBV9 and J usage is TRBJ1-6; D remains ambiguous. V shed 2 bases and J shed 10 bases, with 13 bases lying between them. The CDR3 is 14 amino acids. The germline gives CDR1 SGDLS, CDR2 YYNGEE.

The CDR3 region has the DNA TGTGCCAGCAGCACTACCGGGGGAGGGATCACAGATACGCAGTATTTT. This gives the protein CASSTTGGGITDTQYF. V usage is TRBV5-4 and J usage is TRBJ2-3, with 7 bases aligning to TRBD2. This CDR3 is 16 amino acids long. Trimming removed 4 bases from V and 2 bases from J; junction bases left unmatched: 10. Germline CDR1 SGHNT, CDR2 YYREEE (reference sequence).

The V call is TRBV6-5, the J call TRBJ1-2; possibly TRBD1 for D (5 bases). CDR1 is MNHEY and CDR2 is SVGAGI in the germline V gene. V was trimmed by 6 bases and J by 3 bases, leaving 14 bases between them. The CDR3 loop spans 14 amino acids. This CDR3 is CASRQDPPDYGYTF. CDR3 in DNA: TGTGCCAGCAGACAGGACCCTCCCGACTATGGCTACACCTTC.

The chain employs TRBV6-5 and TRBJ2-7; the D gene is possibly TRBD1 (5 bases). The CDR3 covers 16 residues. The V end was cut by 0 bases, the J end by 3 bases, with 15 bases between. Germline V CDR1 and CDR2: MNHEY, SVGAGI. The CDR3 nucleotides read TGTGCCAGCAGTTACTCGGGGCCGCCAGCCCTCTACGAGCAGTACTTC. Its protein product is CASSYSGPPALYEQYF.

The chain uses TRBV6-5 and TRBJ1-1; TRBD1 agrees at 7 bases. The ends lost 6 bases at V and 1 base at J; junction bases unmatched: 5. This CDR3 contains 14 residues. Looked up from germline, CDR1 is MNHEY and CDR2 is SVGAGI. In DNA, the CDR3 is TGTGCCAGCAGGGGGACAGCTCCGAACACTGAAGCTTTCTTT. Translated: CASRGTAPNTEAFF.